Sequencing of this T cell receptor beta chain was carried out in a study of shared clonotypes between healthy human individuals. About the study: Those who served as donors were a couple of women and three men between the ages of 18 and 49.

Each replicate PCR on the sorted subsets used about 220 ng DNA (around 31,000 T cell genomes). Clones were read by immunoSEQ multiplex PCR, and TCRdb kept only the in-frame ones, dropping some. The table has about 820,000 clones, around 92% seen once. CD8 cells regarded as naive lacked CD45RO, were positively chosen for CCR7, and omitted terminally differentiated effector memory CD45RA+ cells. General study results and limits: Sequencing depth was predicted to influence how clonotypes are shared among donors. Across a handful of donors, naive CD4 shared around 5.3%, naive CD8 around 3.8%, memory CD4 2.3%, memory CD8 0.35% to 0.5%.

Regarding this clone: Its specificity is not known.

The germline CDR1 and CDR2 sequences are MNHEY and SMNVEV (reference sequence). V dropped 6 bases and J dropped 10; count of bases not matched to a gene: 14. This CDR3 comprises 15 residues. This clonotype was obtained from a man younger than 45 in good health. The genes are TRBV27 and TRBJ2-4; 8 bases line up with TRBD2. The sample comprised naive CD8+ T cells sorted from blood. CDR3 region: CASRAGVASNEIQYF. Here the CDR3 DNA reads TGTGCCAGCAGAGCGGGGGTGGCGTCGAATGAGATTCAGTACTTC.